The 29 T cell receptor beta chains below come from one sample, sequenced in a study of early T cells in non-severe SARS-CoV-2 infection. TCRdb re-called the 5' RACE reads with MiXCR, one entry per CDR3 protein. The sample yields about 80,000 distinct CDR3 sequences, over 9% seen once. The sequencing sample was made of whole blood. The receptors come from an adult who was a healthcare worker with PCR-confirmed SARS-CoV-2 infection or an uninfected control (not recorded which).

The CDR3 sequence: CASSGNYEQYF. The CDR3 nucleotides are TGTGCCAGCAGCGGAAACTACGAGCAGTACTTC. The chain joins TRBV3-1 to TRBJ2-7; D is ambiguous. Germline CDR1 and CDR2: LGHDT and YNNKEL (reference sequence). V lost 5 bases and J lost 3, with 5 bases in between. The CDR3 has 11 residues.

Many counts were recorded for this clonotype. This chain links TRBV7-9 with TRBJ1-5; no definite D call. The CDR3 consists of 14 residues. Germline CDR1 and CDR2: SEHNR and FQNEAQ (reference sequence). Between the trimmed V and J ends, which lost 1 base and 6 bases, there was a span of 10 bases. CDR3 protein: CASSLGQSGQPQHF. The CDR3 coding sequence is TGTGCCAGCAGCTTAGGGCAGTCAGGTCAGCCCCAGCATTTT.

The genes are TRBV6-2 or TRBV6-3 and TRBJ2-4, with 8 positions matching TRBD1. CDR1 and CDR2 from the germline V gene are MNHEY and SVGEGT. V was pared by 0 bases and J by 4 bases, with 11 bases of the junction left unmatched. CDR3 length: 18 residues. The CDR3 here is CASSYSMGQAPAKNIQYF. The DNA of the CDR3 is TGTGCCAGCAGTTACTCGATGGGACAGGCCCCGGCAAAAAACATTCAGTACTTC.

This clonotype has just a few counts. This chain joins TRBV5-4 and TRBJ1-2; possibly TRBD1 for D (5 bases). The CDR3 consists of 15 residues. The germline V gene has CDR1 SGHNT and CDR2 YYREEE (reference sequence). The ends were cut back, 1 base at V and 7 bases at J, with 17 bases in the middle. The CDR3 region is CASSLIQGNPSGYTF. DNA for the CDR3: TGTGCCAGCAGCTTGATTCAGGGAAATCCCAGTGGCTACACCTTC.

The chain recombines TRBV7-9 with TRBJ2-3; unclear D gene. The CDR3 totals 13 residues. Germline V gene data show CDR1 as SEHNR and CDR2 as FQNEAQ (reference sequence). V was trimmed by 1 base and J by 6 bases, leaving 8 bases between them. CDR3 DNA sequence: TGTGCCAGCAGCTTAGTACGAGCGGATACGCAGTATTTT. Protein: CASSLVRADTQYF.

This clonotype was found a few times. The chain carries TRBV11-2 and TRBJ1-1, with no clear D. With 1 base removed from V and 7 bases from J, the gap between germline ends came to 10 bases. The CDR3 is 13 amino acids. The germline V gene has CDR1 SGHAT and CDR2 FQNNGV. DNA for the CDR3: TGTGCCAGCAGCTTAGTAGGGCTTGGTGAAGCTTTCTTT. Its translation: CASSLVGLGEAFF.

This clonotype appeared many times. The rearrangement joins TRBV15 to TRBJ2-5; no clear D. Germline assignment: CDR1 LNHNV and CDR2 YYDKDF (reference sequence). V lost 3 bases to trimming and J lost 3 bases, with 11 bases between them. CDR3 length equals 14 residues. Here the CDR3 reads CATSRGDVEETQYF. The CDR3 DNA follows: TGTGCCACCAGCAGGGGTGACGTTGAAGAGACCCAGTACTTC.

The chain has TRBV7-9 and TRBJ2-7; 7 bases map to TRBD2. CDR1 is SEHNR and CDR2 is FQNEAQ in the germline V gene (reference sequence). CDR3 length: 14 amino acids. V dropped 6 bases and J dropped 1; count of bases not matched to a gene: 6. As DNA, the CDR3 is TGTGCCAGCAGTCCAAGGACTAGATCCTACGAGCAGTACTTC. Its protein is CASSPRTRSYEQYF.

This clonotype appeared a few times. The V gene is TRBV28, the J gene TRBJ2-3; D assignment may be TRBD1 or TRBD2 (7 bases each). The CDR3 spans 15 residues. CDR1 MDHEN and CDR2 SYDVKM come from the germline V gene. Trimming shortened V by 5 bases and J by 3 bases, and 15 bases separated the two germline ends. DNA for the CDR3: TGTGCCAGCAGTGCCAGACAGGGAGGGACAGATACGCAGTATTTT. Its protein is CASSARQGGTDTQYF.

The chain carries TRBV6-5 and TRBJ2-1, with 7 bases fitting TRBD1. V was pared by 4 bases and J by 6 bases, with 6 bases of the junction left unmatched. Germline CDR1 reads MNHEY; CDR2 reads SVGAGI. This CDR3 is built from 14 residues. The CDR3 nucleotides read TGTGCCAGCAGTTTCGTCCGACAGGGCAATGAGCAGTTCTTC. It translates to CASSFVRQGNEQFF.

In its sample, this clonotype was seen a few times. This chain joins TRBV6-5 and TRBJ2-3, with 13 bases fitting TRBD2. V lost 6 bases to trimming and J lost 4 bases; unmatched junction nucleotides: 10. CDR3 length equals 17 residues. The V gene's germline CDR1 is MNHEY and CDR2 SVGAGI. As DNA, the CDR3 is TGTGCCAGCAGACGGCGGACTAGCGGGAGCGGTGCAGATACGCAGTATTTT. Translating it yields CASRRRTSGSGADTQYF.

In this sample, this clonotype turned up a few times. This chain connects TRBV4-2 to TRBJ2-3, with 8 bases lining up with TRBD1. The V and J ends lost 4 bases and 4 bases, in that order; junction bases with no gene match: 10. Germline V gene lookup returns CDR1 LGHNA and CDR2 YNFKEQ. The CDR3 sequence is 16 residues long. This CDR3 is CASSLSTGDGADTQYF. As DNA, the CDR3 is TGTGCCAGCAGCCTTTCGACAGGGGATGGTGCAGATACGCAGTATTTT.

J is TRBJ1-4 and V is TRBV20-1; no clear D gene. From germline, CDR1 is DFQATT and CDR2 SNEGSKA (reference sequence). This CDR3 has 13 amino acids. The V end lost 3 bases, the J end lost 3 bases, and 8 bases lay between the germline ends. The CDR3 DNA reads TGCAGTGCTAGCACTCCTTCTAATGAAAAACTGTTTTTT. It encodes CSASTPSNEKLFF.

This chain uses TRBV5-5 with TRBJ1-5, with TRBD1 as a possible D gene (6 bases). Germline-derived CDR1 and CDR2 are SGHKS and YYEKEE (reference sequence). This CDR3 region has 16 residues. V gave up 1 base and J gave up 1 base, with 12 bases separating them. The CDR3 region has the DNA TGTGCCAGCAGCTTGTCGGATGACAGGAGCAATCAGCCCCAGCATTTT. Amino acids: CASSLSDDRSNQPQHF.

This clonotype showed up many times. V usage is TRBV11-3 and J usage is TRBJ2-1; D perhaps matches TRBD1 (6 bases). Germline-derived CDR1 and CDR2 are SGHNT and YENEEA. This CDR3 contains 13 residues. Trimming pared 3 bases from V and 9 bases from J, leaving 12 bases between. Here the CDR3 reads CASSFRGIGEQFF. In nucleotides, the CDR3 is TGTGCCAGCAGCTTCAGGGGTATAGGTGAGCAGTTCTTC.

This clonotype was seen a few times. The junction departs from the called germline gene at one end, perhaps through a read error. The chain carries TRBV7-8 and TRBJ2-3; D unresolved. CDR3 length: 13 residues. Germline V gives CDR1 SGHVS, CDR2 FQNEAQ. The DNA of the CDR3 is TGTGCCAGCAGCTTTACAGTCGCAGATCCGCAGTATTTT. This sequence encodes CASSFTVADPQYF.

The genes are TRBV3-1 and TRBJ2-1; D gene unclear. Trimming stripped 2 bases from V and 6 bases from J, with 8 bases between. This CDR3 is built from 13 residues. Germline V gene sequence: CDR1 LGHDT, CDR2 YNNKEL (reference sequence). CDR3 sequence (DNA): TGTGCCAGCAGCCAAAGATTAAGCAATGAGCAGTTCTTC. It codes for CASSQRLSNEQFF.

This clonotype has at least ten counts. The genes are TRBV6-1 and TRBJ1-5; 7 nucleotides match TRBD1. J was trimmed by 5 bases and V by 1 base; bases with no gene match: 5. This CDR3 has 15 amino acids. Germline values: CDR1 MNHNS, CDR2 SASEGT. The chain's CDR3 is CASSEVTGDYQPQHF. DNA of the CDR3: TGTGCCAGCAGTGAAGTTACAGGGGATTATCAGCCCCAGCATTTT.

The V and J genes are TRBV20-1 and TRBJ2-3, with 9 positions matching TRBD2. Germline CDR1 and CDR2: DFQATT and SNEGSKA (reference sequence). The CDR3 totals 14 residues. The trim removed 6 bases at V and 1 base at J, leaving 5 bases unmatched. This chain's CDR3 is CSAIAGEGTDTQYF. The CDR3 DNA follows: TGCAGTGCAATAGCGGGAGAGGGCACAGATACGCAGTATTTT.

This clonotype was recorded a few times. The chain has TRBV6-6 and TRBJ1-6; D is unresolved. Trimming pared 4 bases from V and 0 bases from J, leaving 16 bases between. This CDR3 has 18 residues. Looked up from germline, CDR1 is MNHNY and CDR2 is SVGAGI (reference sequence). Here the CDR3 DNA reads TGTGCCAGCAGTTCCCCCGAGAGCTCGAGCTCCTATAATTCACCCCTCCACTTT. Protein: CASSSPESSSSYNSPLHF.

This sequence joins TRBV6-6 and TRBJ1-5; 8 nucleotides agree with TRBD1. This CDR3 region has 17 residues. Germline V gene lookup returns CDR1 MNHNY and CDR2 SVGAGI (reference sequence). The ends lost 0 bases at V and 7 bases at J; junction bases unmatched: 11. The CDR3 here is CASSYSRRQGAGQPQHF. CDR3 DNA: TGTGCCAGCAGTTACTCACGAAGGCAGGGGGCAGGACAGCCCCAGCATTTT.

The V and J genes are TRBV18 and TRBJ2-2; D remains ambiguous. Germline-derived CDR1 and CDR2 are KGHSH and LQKENI. The V and J ends lost 1 base and 6 bases respectively, with 6 bases between them. The CDR3 runs 13 residues. CDR3 bases: TGTGCCAGCTCACCACTTTTGCCCGGGGAGCTGTTTTTT. It encodes CASSPLLPGELFF.

The V and J genes are TRBV7-3 and TRBJ2-2; 7 nucleotides align to TRBD1. CDR3 length: 17 residues. Germline V CDR1 and CDR2: SGHTA, FQGTGA. With V trimmed by 3 bases and J by 1 base, 8 bases remained unmatched. The chain's CDR3 is CASSFLPGQMNTGELFF. The CDR3 coding sequence is TGTGCCAGCAGCTTCCTACCGGGACAGATGAACACCGGGGAGCTGTTTTTT.

V gene TRBV15 combines with J gene TRBJ1-4; D call uncertain. The CDR3 length is 14 residues. From germline, CDR1 is LNHNV and CDR2 YYDKDF (reference sequence). V lost 5 bases, J lost 7 bases, and 14 bases lay in between. The CDR3 DNA sequence: TGTGCCACCAGCTCTCGAGACGGTCCTGAAAAACTGTTTTTT. This translates into CATSSRDGPEKLFF.

This clonotype was observed at least ten times. J is TRBJ2-5 and V is TRBV18; 13 nucleotides match TRBD2. Unmatched junction bases numbered 2, after V lost 0 bases and J lost 4 bases. In germline, CDR1 is KGHSH, CDR2 LQKENI. This CDR3 comprises 16 residues. CDR3 in amino acids: CASSPPGTSGTETQYF. CDR3 nucleotides: TGTGCCAGCTCACCACCTGGGACTAGCGGGACAGAGACCCAGTACTTC.

This clonotype was seen ten or more times. The chain uses TRBV28 and TRBJ2-3; no clear D gene. V was cut by 11 bases and J by 2 bases, with 14 bases left in between. Germline CDR1 reads MDHEN; CDR2 reads SYDVKM. This CDR3 contains 13 residues. CDR3 in DNA: TGTGCCCACCGCCAGCCCGCCACAGATACGCAGTATTTT. This codes for CAHRQPATDTQYF. Filled out from reference TRBV28 and TRBJ2-3, the complete variable domain reads DVKVTQSSRYLVKRTGEKVFLECVQDMDHENMFWYRQDPGLGLRLIYFSYDVKMKEKGDIPEGYSVSREKKERFSLILESASTNQTSMYLCAHRQPATDTQYFGPGTRLTVL.

This clonotype was seen repeatedly, ten times or more. V and J are TRBV28 and TRBJ2-3; no reliable D call. Germline CDR1 MDHEN, CDR2 SYDVKM. CDR3 length equals 14 residues. V was trimmed by 5 bases and J by 6 bases, leaving 15 bases between them. The CDR3 DNA sequence: TGTGCCAGCAGTCCCTCCCGGCCACCCGATACGCAGTATTTT. This codes for CASSPSRPPDTQYF.

The J gene is TRBJ2-4, the V gene TRBV29-1; 9 positions agree with TRBD1. Losses at the gene ends were 7 bases for V and 8 bases for J; bases not matched to a gene: 12. There are 14 residues in the CDR3. The germline CDR1 and CDR2 sequences are SQVTM and ANQGSEA. The CDR3 DNA sequence: TGCAGCGCAAAGAACAGGGGGCGGACGGACATTCAGTACTTC. This gives the protein CSAKNRGRTDIQYF.

This clonotype turned up a few times. The V and J genes are TRBV19 and TRBJ1-2; D is unresolved. Trimming took off 5 bases at V and 0 bases at J, with 10 bases between the two ends. Germline CDR1 is LNHDA and CDR2 is SQIVND (reference sequence). The CDR3 spans 14 residues. CDR3 in amino acids: CASSPGPANYGYTF. CDR3 DNA sequence: TGTGCCAGTAGTCCAGGACCTGCTAACTATGGCTACACCTTC.